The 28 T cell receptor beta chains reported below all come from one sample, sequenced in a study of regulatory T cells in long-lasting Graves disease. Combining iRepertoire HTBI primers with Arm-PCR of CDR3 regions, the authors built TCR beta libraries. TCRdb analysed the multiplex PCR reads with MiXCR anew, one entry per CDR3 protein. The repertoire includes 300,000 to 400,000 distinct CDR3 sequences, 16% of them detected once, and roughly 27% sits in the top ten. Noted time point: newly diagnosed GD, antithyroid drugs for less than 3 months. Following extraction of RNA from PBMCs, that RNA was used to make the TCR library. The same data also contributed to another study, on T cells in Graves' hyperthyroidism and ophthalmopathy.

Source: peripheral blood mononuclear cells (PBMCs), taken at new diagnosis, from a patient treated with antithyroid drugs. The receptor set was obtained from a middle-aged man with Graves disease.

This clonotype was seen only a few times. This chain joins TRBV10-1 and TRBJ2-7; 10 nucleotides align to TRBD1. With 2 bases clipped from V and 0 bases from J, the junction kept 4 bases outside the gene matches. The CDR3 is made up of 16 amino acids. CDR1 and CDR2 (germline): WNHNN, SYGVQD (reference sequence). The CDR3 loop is CASSEKRTGGSYEQYF. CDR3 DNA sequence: TGCGCCAGCAGTGAGAAGCGGACAGGGGGCTCCTACGAGCAGTACTTC.

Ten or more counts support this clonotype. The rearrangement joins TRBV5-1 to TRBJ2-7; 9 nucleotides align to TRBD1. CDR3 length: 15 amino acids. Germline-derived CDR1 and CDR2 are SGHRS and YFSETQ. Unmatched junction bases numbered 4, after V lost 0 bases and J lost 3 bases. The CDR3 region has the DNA TGCGCCAGCAGCTTGGTTGGACAGGGGAACTACGAGCAGTACTTC. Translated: CASSLVGQGNYEQYF.

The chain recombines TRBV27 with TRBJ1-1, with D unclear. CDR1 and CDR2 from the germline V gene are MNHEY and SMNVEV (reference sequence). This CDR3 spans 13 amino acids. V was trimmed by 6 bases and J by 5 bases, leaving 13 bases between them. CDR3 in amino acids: CASSVAGKTEAFF. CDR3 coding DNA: TGTGCCAGCAGCGTAGCGGGGAAAACTGAAGCTTTCTTT.

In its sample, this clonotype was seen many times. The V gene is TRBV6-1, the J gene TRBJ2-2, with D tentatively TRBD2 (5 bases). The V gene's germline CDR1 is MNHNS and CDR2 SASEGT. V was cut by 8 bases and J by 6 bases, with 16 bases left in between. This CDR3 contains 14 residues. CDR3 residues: CASQAGRNPGELFF. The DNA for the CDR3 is TGTGCCAGCCAGGCGGGCCGGAATCCCGGGGAGCTGTTTTTT.

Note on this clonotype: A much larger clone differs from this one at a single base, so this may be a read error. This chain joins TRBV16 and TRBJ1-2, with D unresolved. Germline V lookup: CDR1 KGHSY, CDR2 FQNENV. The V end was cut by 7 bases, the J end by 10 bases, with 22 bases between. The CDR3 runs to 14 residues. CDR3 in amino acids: CASMFPWTARDYTF. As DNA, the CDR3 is TGTGCCAGCATGTTTCCGTGGACCGCCCGCGACTACACCTTC.

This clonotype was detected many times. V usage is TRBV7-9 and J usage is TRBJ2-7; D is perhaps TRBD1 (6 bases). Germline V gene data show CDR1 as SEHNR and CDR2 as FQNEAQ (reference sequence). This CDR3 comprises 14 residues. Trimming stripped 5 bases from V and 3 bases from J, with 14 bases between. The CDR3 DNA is TGTGCCAGCAGCCGAAATACAGGGTTCTACGAGCAGTACTTC. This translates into CASSRNTGFYEQYF.

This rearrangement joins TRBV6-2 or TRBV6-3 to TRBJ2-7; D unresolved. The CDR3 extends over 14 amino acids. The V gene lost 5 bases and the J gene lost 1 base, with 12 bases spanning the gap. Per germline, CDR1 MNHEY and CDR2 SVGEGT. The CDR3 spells CASSEKTPSYEQYF. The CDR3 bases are TGTGCCAGCAGTGAAAAGACTCCTTCCTACGAGCAGTACTTC.

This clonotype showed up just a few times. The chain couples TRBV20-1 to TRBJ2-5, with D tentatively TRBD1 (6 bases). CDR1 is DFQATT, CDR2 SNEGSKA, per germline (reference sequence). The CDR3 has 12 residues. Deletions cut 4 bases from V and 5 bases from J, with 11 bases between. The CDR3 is CSATQGRETQYF. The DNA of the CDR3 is TGCAGTGCTACACAGGGTCGGGAGACCCAGTACTTC.

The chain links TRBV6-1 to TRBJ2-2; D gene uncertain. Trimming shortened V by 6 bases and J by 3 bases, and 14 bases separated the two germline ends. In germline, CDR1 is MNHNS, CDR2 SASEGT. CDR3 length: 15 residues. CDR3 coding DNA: TGTGCCAGCAGACCCCCCAGTGGGCACACCGGGGAGCTGTTTTTT. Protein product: CASRPPSGHTGELFF.

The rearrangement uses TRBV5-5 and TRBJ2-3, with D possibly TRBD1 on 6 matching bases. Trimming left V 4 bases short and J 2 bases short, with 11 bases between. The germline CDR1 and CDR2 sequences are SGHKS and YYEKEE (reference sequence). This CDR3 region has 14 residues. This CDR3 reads CASSEKGVTDTQYF. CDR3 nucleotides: TGTGCCAGCAGCGAAAAGGGGGTCACAGATACGCAGTATTTT. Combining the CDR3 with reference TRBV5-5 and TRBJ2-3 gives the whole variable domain DAGVTQSPTHLIKTRGQQVTLRCSPISGHKSVSWYQQVLGQGPQFIFQYYEKEERGRGNFPDRFSARQFPNYSSELNVNALLLGDSALYLCASSEKGVTDTQYFGPGTRLTVL.

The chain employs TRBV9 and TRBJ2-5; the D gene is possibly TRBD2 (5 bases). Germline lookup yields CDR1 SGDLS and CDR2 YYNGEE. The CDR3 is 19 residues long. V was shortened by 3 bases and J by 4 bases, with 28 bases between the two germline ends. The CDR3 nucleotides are TGTGCCAGCAGCGCCGGCCACAGCAGATTATCAGAGGGTCGAGAGACCCAGTACTTC. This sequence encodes CASSAGHSRLSEGRETQYF.

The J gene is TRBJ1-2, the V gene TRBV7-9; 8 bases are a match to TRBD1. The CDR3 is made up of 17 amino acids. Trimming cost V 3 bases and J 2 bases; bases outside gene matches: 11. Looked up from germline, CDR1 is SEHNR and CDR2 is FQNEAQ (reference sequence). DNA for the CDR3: TGTGCCAGCAGCTTTGTGCCGACAGGGGACGAGAACTATGGCTACACCTTC. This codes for CASSFVPTGDENYGYTF.

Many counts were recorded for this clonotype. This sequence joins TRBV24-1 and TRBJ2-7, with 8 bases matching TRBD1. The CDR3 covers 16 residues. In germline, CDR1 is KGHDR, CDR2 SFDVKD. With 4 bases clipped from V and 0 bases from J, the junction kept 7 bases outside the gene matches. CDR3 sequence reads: CATSDRKGQDSYEQYF. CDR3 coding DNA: TGTGCCACCAGTGACCGCAAGGGACAGGACTCCTACGAGCAGTACTTC.

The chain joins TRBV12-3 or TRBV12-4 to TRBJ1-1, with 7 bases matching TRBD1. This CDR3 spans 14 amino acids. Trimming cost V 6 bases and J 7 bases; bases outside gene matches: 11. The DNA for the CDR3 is TGTGCCAGCAGCTCTACCGACAGGGACAGTGAAGCTTTCTTT. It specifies CASSSTDRDSEAFF.

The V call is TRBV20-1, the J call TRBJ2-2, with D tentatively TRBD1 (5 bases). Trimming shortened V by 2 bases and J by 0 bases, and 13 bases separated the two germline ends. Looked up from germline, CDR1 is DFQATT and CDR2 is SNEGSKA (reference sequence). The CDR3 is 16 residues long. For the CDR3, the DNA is TGCAGTGCTAGAAGCCACAGGCCAGCGAACACCGGGGAGCTGTTTTTT. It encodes CSARSHRPANTGELFF.

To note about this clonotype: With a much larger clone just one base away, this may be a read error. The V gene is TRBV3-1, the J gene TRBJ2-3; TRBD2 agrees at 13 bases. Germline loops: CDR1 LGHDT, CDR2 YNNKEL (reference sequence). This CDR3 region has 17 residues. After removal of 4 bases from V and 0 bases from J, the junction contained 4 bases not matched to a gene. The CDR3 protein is CASSRGLAGASTDTQYF. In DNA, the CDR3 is TGTGCCAGCAGCCGAGGACTAGCGGGGGCTAGCACAGATACGCAGTATTTT.

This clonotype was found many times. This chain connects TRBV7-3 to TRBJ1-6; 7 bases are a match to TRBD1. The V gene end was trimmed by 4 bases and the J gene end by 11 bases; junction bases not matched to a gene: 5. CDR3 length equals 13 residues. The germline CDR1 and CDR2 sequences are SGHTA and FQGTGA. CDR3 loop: CASSSDRRAPLHF. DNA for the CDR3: TGTGCCAGCAGCTCGGACAGGAGGGCACCCCTCCACTTT. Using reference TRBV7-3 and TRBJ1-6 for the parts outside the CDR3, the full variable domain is GAGVSQTPSNKVTEKGKYVELRCDPISGHTALYWYRQSLGQGPEFLIYFQGTGAADDSGLPNDRFFAVRPEGSVSTLKIQRTERGDSAVYLCASSSDRRAPLHFGNGTRLTVT.

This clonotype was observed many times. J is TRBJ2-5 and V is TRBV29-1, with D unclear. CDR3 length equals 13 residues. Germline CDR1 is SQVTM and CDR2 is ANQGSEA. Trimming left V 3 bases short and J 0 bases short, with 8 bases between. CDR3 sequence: CSVDFGYQETQYF. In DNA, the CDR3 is TGCAGCGTTGATTTCGGGTACCAAGAGACCCAGTACTTC.

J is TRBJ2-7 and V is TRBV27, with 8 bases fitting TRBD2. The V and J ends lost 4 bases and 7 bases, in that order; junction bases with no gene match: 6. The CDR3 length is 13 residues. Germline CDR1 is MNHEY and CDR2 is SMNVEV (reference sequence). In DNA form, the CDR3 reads TGTGCCAGCAGTTCGGGACTAGGAGGAGAGCAGTACTTC. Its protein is CASSSGLGGEQYF.

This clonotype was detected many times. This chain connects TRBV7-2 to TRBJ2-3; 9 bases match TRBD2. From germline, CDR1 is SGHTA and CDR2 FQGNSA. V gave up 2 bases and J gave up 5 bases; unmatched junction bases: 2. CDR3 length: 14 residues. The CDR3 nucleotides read TGTGCCAGCAGCTTAAGCGGGGGGTTAGATACGCAGTATTTT. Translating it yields CASSLSGGLDTQYF.

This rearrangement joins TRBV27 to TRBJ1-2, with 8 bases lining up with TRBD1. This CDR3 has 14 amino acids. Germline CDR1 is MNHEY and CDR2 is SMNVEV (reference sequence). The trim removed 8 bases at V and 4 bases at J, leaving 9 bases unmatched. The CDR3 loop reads CASQGQGGTYGYTF. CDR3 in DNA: TGTGCCAGCCAAGGACAGGGAGGGACCTATGGCTACACCTTC.

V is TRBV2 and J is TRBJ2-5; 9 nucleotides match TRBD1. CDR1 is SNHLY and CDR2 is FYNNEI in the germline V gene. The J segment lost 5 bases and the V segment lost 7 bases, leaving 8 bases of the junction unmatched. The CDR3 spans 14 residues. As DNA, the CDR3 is TGTGCCAGCACCGTAGGGACAGGGTGGGAGACCCAGTACTTC. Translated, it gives CASTVGTGWETQYF.

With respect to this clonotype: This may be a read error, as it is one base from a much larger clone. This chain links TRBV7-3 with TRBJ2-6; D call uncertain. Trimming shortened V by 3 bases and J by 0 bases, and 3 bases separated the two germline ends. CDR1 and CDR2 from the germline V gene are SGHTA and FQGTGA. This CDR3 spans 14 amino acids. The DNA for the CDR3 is TGTGCCAGCAGCTTCGCCTCTGGGGCCAACGTCCTGACTTTC. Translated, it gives CASSFASGANVLTF.

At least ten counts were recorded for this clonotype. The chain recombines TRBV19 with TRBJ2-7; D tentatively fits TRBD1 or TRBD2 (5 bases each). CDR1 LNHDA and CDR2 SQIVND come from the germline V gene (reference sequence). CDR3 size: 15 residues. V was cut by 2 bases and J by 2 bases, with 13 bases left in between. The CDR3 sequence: CASSIRAGTTYEQYF. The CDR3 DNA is TGTGCCAGTAGTATAAGGGCAGGGACCACCTACGAGCAGTACTTC.

The CDR3 sequence is CASSWNRINEQFF. The DNA of the CDR3 is TGCGCCAGCAGCTGGAACCGAATCAATGAGCAGTTCTTC. The V gene is TRBV5-1, the J gene TRBJ2-1; no firm D call. Per germline, CDR1 SGHRS and CDR2 YFSETQ. V was clipped by 3 bases and J by 6 bases, with 10 bases between them. The CDR3 is made up of 13 amino acids.

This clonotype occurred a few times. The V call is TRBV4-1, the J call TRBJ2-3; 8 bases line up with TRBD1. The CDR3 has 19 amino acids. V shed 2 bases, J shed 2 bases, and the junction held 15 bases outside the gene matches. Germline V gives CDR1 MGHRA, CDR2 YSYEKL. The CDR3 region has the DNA TGCGCCAGCAGCCAACCCTCCCTCCGACAGGGGAAAACCACAGATACGCAGTATTTT. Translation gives CASSQPSLRQGKTTDTQYF.

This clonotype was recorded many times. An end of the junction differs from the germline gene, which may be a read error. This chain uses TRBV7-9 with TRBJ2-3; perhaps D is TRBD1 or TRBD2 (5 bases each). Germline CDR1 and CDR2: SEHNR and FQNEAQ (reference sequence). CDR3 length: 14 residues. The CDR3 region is CASSMGSYEGPTDF. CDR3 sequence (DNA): TGTGCCAGCAGCATGGGGAGTTATGAGGGGCCCACGGATTTT. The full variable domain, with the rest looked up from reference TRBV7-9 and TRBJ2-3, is DTGVSQNPRHKITKRGQNVTFRCDPISEHNRLYWYRQTLGQGPEFLTYFQNEAQLEKSRLLSDRFSAERPKGSFSTLEIQRTEQGDSAMYLCASSMGSYEGPTDFGPGTRLTVL.

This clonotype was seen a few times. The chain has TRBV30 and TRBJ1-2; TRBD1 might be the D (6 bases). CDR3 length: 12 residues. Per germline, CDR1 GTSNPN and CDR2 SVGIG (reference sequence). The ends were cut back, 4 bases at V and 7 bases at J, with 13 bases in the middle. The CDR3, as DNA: TGTGCCTGGATTCCGAAGGGGGGTGGCTACACCTTC. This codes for CAWIPKGGGYTF.